In this sample, the clone carrying this T cell receptor (beta chain) turned up many times. Antigen: not known. The CDR3 has 12 amino acids. The germline gives CDR1 KGHDR, CDR2 SFDVKD. Deletions cut 5 bases from V and 10 bases from J, with 11 bases between. This record belongs to a study of T cells after yellow fever vaccination. It was through 5'RACE template switching that TCR cDNA was made, with a universal primer site and UMIs added. TCRdb fed the 5' RACE reads into MiXCR, producing one record per CDR3 protein. This table holds 200,000 to 250,000 distinct CDR3 sequences, less than 8.5% found once. General study results and limits: Researchers noted that a small share of clonotypes showed up in both CD4 and CD8 compartments. Although the secondary response was weaker, it peaked faster, at day 5 versus 15.

Sequenced here: CD4+ T cells sorted from PBMCs, sampled 15 days after the yellow fever booster vaccination. The rearrangement uses TRBV24-1 and TRBJ2-1; TRBD2 might be the D (6 bases). This TCR was recovered from a young man who received the YFV17D yellow fever vaccine. The CDR3 here is CATSGAGNEQFF. In DNA, the CDR3 is TGTGCCACCAGTGGAGCGGGCAACGAGCAGTTCTTC.